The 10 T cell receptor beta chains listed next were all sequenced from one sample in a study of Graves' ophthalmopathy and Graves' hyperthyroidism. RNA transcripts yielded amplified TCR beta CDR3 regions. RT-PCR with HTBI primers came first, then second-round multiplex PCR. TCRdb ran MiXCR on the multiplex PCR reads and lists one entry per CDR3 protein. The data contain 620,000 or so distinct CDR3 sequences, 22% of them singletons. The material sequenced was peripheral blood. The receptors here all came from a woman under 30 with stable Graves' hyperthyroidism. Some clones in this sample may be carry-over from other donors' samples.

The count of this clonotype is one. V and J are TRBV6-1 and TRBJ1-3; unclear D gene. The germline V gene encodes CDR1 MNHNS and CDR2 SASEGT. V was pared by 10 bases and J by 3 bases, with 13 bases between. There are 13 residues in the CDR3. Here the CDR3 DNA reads TGTGCCATCCAAGCAAGTTATGGAAACACCATATATTTT. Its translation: CAIQASYGNTIYF.

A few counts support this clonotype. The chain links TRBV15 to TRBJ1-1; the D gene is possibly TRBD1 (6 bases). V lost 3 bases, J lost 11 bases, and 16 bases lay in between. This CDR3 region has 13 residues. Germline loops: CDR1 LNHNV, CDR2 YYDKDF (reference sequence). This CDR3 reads CATSRDSYGEAFF. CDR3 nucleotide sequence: TGTGCCACCAGCAGGGACAGTTACGGTGAGGCTTTCTTT.

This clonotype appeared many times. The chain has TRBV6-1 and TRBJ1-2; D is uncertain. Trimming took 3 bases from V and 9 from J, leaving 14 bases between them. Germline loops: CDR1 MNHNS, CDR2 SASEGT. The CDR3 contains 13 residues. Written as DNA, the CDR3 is TGTGCCAGCAGTGACCGAACTGGTACTCGCTACACCTTC. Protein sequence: CASSDRTGTRYTF.

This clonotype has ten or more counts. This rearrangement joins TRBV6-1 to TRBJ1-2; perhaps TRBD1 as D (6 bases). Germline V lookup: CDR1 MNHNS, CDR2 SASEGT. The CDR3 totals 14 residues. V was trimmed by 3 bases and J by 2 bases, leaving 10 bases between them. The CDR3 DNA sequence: TGTGCCAGCAGTGAGGGGACACAGAACTATGGCTACACCTTC. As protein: CASSEGTQNYGYTF.

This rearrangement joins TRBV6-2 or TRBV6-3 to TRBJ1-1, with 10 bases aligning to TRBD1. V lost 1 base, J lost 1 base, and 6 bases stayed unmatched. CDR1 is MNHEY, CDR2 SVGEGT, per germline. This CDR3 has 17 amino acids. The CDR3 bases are TGTGCCAGCAGTTACTTGACGGGACAGGGGACGAACACTGAAGCTTTCTTT. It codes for CASSYLTGQGTNTEAFF.

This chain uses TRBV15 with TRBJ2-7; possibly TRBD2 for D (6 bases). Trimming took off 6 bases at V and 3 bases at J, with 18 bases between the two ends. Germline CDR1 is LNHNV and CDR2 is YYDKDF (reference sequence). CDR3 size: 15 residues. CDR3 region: CATSWRGSSRYEQYF. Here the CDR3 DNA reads TGTGCCACCAGTTGGAGGGGCTCCTCCCGCTACGAGCAGTACTTC.

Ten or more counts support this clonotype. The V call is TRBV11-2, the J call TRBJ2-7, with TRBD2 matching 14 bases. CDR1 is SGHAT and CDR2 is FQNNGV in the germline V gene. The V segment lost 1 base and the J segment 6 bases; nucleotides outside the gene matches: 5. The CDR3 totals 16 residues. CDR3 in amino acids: CASSLGLAGGPGEQYF. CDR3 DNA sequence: TGTGCCAGCAGCTTAGGACTAGCGGGAGGGCCGGGCGAGCAGTACTTC.

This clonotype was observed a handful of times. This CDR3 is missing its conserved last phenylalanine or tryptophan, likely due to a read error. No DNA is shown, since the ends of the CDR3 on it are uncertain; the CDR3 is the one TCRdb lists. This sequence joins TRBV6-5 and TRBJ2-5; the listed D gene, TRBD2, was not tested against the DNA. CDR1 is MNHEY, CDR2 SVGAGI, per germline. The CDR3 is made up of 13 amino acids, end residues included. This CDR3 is CASSYSTTMGPSL.

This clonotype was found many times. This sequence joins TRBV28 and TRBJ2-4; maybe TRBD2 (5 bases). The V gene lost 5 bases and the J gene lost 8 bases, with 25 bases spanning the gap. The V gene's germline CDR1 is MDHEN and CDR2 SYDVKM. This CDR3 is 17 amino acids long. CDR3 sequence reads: CASSPSVRAVPPHIQYF. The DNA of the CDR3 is TGTGCCAGCAGTCCGAGCGTGCGGGCCGTCCCCCCACACATTCAGTACTTC.

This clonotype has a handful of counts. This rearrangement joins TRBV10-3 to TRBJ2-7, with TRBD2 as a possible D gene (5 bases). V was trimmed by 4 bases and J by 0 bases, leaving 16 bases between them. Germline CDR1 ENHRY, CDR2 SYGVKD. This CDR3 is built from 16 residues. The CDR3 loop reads CAISGRLGPDSYEQYF. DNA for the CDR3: TGTGCCATCAGTGGGAGGTTAGGGCCCGACTCCTACGAGCAGTACTTC.